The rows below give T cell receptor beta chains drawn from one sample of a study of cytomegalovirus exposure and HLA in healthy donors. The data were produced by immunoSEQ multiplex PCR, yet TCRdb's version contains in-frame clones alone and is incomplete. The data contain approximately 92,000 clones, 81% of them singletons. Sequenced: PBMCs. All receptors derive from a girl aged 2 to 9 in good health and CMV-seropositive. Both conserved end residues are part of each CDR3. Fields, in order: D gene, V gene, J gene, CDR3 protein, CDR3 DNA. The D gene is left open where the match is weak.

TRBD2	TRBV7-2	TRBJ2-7	CASSRGLAGYSYEQYF	TGTGCCAGCAGCCGGGGTCTAGCGGGGTATTCCTACGAGCAGTACTTC
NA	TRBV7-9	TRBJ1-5	CASSLGSQPQHF	TGTGCCAGCAGCTTAGGGAGTCAGCCCCAGCATTTT
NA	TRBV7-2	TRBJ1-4	CASSFSGEGNEKLFF	TGTGCCAGCAGCTTTTCGGGGGAGGGCAATGAAAAACTGTTTTTT
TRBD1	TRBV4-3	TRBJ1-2	CASSPKGPPGTERFYGYTF	TGCGCCAGCAGCCCAAAAGGGCCCCCCGGGACAGAAAGATTCTATGGCTACACCTTC
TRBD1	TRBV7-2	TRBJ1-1	CASSRGGRVAFF	TGTGCCAGCAGCCGAGGGGGCAGGGTAGCTTTCTTT
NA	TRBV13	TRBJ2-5	CASSVTGTLETQYF	TGTGCCAGCAGCGTTACCGGGACTCTGGAGACCCAGTACTTC
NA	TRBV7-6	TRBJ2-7	CASSLAGAATRYEQYF	TGTGCCAGCAGCTTAGCGGGGGCAGCGACTCGTTACGAGCAGTACTTC
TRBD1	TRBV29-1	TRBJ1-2	CSVTGQGYGYTF	TGCAGCGTTACGGGACAGGGCTATGGCTACACCTTC
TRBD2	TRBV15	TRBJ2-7	CATSRGASGGTYEQYF	TGTGCCACCAGCAGAGGTGCTAGCGGGGGAACCTACGAGCAGTACTTC
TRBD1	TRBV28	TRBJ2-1	CASSGYGTGNNEQFF	TGTGCCAGCAGTGGTTACGGGACAGGGAACAATGAGCAGTTCTTC
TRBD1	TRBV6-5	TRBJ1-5	CASRRTGEVQPQHF	TGTGCCAGCAGGCGGACAGGAGAAGTTCAGCCCCAGCATTTT
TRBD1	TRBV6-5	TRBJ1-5	CASGMTGNQPQHF	TGTGCCAGCGGAATGACAGGGAATCAGCCCCAGCATTTT